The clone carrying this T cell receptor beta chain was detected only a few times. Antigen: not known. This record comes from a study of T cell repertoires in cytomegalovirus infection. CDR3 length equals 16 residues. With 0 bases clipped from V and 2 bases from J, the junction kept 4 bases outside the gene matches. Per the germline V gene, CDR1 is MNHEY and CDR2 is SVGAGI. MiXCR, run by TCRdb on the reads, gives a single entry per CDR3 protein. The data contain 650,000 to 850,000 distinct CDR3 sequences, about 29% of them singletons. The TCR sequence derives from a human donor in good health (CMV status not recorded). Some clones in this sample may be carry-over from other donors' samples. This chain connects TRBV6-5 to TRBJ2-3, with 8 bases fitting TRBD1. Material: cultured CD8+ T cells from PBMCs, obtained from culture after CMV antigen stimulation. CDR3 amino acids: CASSYSRQGATDTQYF. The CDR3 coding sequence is TGTGCCAGCAGTTACTCTCGGCAGGGGGCCACAGATACGCAGTATTTT.